One T cell receptor beta chain is described in this entry. The antigen is undetermined. This CDR3 spans 15 amino acids. CDR1 and CDR2 (germline): LGHNA, YNFKEQ. V was clipped by 0 bases and J by 0 bases, with 7 bases between them. The data were obtained in a study of T cell responses to AZD1222 COVID-19 vaccine. Libraries were prepared by immunoSEQ multiplex PCR; TCRdb keeps only in-frame clonotypes and omits some of them. The table shows 90,000 to 110,000 clones, with about 81% occurring only once. Study results and limitations: Baseline antibody screening turned up just five to seven seropositive AZD1222 recipients. Among the donors, most were white British and more were female, and clonal diversity was possibly underestimated.

The starting material was peripheral blood, obtained on day 0 of AZD1222 vaccination. The source is an adult in good health. The gene calls are TRBV4-2 and TRBJ2-3; D is unclear. This CDR3 reads CASSQEDASTDTQYF. The CDR3, as DNA: TGTGCCAGCAGCCAAGAAGACGCCAGCACAGATACGCAGTATTTT.